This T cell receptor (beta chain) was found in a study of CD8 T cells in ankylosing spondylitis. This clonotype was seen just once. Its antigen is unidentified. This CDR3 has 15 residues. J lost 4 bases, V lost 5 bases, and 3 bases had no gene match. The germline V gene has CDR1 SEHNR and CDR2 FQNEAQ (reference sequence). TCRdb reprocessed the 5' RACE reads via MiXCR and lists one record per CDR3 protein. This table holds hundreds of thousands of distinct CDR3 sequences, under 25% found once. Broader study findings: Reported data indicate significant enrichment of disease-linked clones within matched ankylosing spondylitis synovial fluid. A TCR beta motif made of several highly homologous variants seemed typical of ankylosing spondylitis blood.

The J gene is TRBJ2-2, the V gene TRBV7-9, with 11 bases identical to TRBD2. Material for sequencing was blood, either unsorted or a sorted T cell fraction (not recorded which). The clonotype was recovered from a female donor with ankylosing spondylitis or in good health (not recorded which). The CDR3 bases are TGTGCCAGCAGCCGGACTAGCGGGCTCACCGGGGAGCTGTTTTTT. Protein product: CASSRTSGLTGELFF.